What follows describes a single T cell receptor (beta chain). Its antigen is not identified. This CDR3 has 16 residues. The V gene's germline CDR1 is SGHVS and CDR2 FQNEAQ. Trimming cost V 5 bases and J 0 bases; bases outside gene matches: 6. The treatment was: roughly ten-day PBMC culture with coronavirus spike peptide pools or control peptides (ViraFEST assay). In the ViraFEST assay, peptide-pool expansion preceded TCR sequencing of expanded clonotypes. Cultured CD4+ T cells had their DNA profiled by the Oncomine TCR Beta short-read assay. TCRdb called the PCR reads again in MiXCR, with one record for every CDR3 protein. The data hold about 4,800 distinct CDR3 sequences, with 65% to 80% observed a single time. The sample is drawn from a study of vaccination and CD4 T cells after COVID-19. Study information: Sampling after COVID took place at a median of 101 days (range 35 to 161) following diagnosis.

Findings and caveats of the study: It was found that, in convalescent patients, 304 of 307 vaccine-specific clones were spike mono-reactive.

The receptor comes from a human donor who had recovered from COVID-19. This chain connects TRBV7-8 to TRBJ1-5, with TRBD1 identical over 8 bases. Sequenced material: CD4+ T cells from blood, cultured in vitro. The CDR3 DNA reads TGTGCCAGCAGCAAGGACAGGGACTATAGCAATCAGCCCCAGCATTTT. This gives the protein CASSKDRDYSNQPQHF.